The source of this T cell receptor beta chain is a study of human T cells and chemical hapten exposure. TCRdb re-called the 5' RACE reads with MiXCR, one entry per CDR3 protein. Among under 150,000 distinct CDR3 sequences, 15% to 20% were seen once, and the ten largest hold approximately 2.6%. Total RNA came from unfractionated whole blood. The sequence came from a human donor in good health.

The CDR3 sequence: CATSDLPGTGDGNEQFF. The CDR3 nucleotides are TGTGCCACCAGTGATTTGCCCGGGACAGGGGACGGGAATGAGCAGTTCTTC. The rearrangement joins TRBV24-1 to TRBJ2-1; 10 nucleotides agree with TRBD1. J gave up 7 bases and V 0 bases, and 8 bases lay outside the gene matches. Germline CDR1 is KGHDR and CDR2 is SFDVKD. This CDR3 spans 17 amino acids.